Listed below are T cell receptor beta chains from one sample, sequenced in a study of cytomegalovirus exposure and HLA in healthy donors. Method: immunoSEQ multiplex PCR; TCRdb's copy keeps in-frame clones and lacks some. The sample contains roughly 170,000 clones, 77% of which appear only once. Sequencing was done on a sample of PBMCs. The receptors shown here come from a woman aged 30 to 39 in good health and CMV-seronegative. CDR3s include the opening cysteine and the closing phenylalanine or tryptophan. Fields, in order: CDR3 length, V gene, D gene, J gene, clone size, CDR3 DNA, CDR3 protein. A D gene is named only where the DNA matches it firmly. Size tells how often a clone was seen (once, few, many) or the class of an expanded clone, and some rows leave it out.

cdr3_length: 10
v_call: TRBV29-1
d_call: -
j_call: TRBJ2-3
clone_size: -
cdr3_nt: TGCAGCGTTGCGGCAGATACGCAGTATTTT
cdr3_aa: CSVAADTQYF

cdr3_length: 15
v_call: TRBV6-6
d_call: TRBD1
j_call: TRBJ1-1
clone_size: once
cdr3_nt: TGTGCCAGCAGTTCCCCAGACAGGGGGAACACTGAAGCTTTCTTT
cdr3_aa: CASSSPDRGNTEAFF

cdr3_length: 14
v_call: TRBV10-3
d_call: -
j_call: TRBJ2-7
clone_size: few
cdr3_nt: TGTGCCATCAGTGACGACTCAAGCTCCTACGAGCAGTACTTC
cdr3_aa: CAISDDSSSYEQYF

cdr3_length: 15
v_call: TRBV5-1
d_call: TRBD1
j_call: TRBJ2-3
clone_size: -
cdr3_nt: TGCGCCAGCAGCCCTAGGGACAGTAGCACAGATACGCAGTATTTT
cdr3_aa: CASSPRDSSTDTQYF

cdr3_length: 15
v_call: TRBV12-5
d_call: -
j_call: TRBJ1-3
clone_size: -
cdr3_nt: TGTGCTAGTGGTCCCCAAGTTGGGGGGGCCGACACCATATATTTT
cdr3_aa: CASGPQVGGADTIYF

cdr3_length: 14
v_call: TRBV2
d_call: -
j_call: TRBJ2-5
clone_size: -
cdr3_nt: TGTGCCAGCAACGTGCTACAGTACCAAGAGACCCAGTACTTC
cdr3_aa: CASNVLQYQETQYF

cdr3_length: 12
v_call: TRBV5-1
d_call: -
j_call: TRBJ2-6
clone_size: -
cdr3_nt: TGCGCCAGCTCAATTGTGGCCAACGTCCTGACTTTC
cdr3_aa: CASSIVANVLTF

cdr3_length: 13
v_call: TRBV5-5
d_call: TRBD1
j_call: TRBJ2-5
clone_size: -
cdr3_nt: TGTGCCAGCAGCTTGGCCGGACAGGGGGAGCAGTACTTC
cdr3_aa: CASSLAGQGEQYF

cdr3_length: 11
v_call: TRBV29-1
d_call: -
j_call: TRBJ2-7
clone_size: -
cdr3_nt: TGCAGCACCGTGGCGGCGGGCGAGCAGTACTTC
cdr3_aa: CSTVAAGEQYF

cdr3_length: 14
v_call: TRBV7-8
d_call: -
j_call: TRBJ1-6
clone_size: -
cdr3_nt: TGTGCCAGCAGCTCATCGAATCAGGGTTCACCCCTCCACTTT
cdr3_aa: CASSSSNQGSPLHF

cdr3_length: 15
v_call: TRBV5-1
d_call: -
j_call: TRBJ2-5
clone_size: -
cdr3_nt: TGCGCCAGCAGCTTTGCCAGGGGCGGAAGGGAGACCCAGTACTTC
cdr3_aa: CASSFARGGRETQYF

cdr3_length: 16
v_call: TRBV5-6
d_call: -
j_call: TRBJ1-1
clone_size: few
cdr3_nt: TGTGCCAGCAGCTTGGAGGCCCCACAGGGCCGGGCTGAAGCTTTCTTT
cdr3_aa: CASSLEAPQGRAEAFF

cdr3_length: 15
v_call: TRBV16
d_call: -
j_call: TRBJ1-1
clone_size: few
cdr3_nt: TGTGCCAGCAGCCAATTGCGAGGGGGGAACACTGAAGCTTTCTTT
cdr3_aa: CASSQLRGGNTEAFF

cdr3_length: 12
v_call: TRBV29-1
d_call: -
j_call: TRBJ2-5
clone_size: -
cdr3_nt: TGCAGCGTTGGGGGCCGTCAAGAGACCCAGTACTTC
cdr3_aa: CSVGGRQETQYF

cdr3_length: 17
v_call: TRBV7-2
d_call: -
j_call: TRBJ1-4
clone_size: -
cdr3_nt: TGTGCCAGCAGCTTAGTGACGAACAGGGACGAAAATGAAAAACTGTTTTTT
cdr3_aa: CASSLVTNRDENEKLFF

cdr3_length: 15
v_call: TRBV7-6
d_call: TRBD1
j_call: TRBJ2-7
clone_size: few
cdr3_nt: TGTGCCAGCAGCTGGGGCTACAGGGGGCGTCACGAGCAGTACTTC
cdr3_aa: CASSWGYRGRHEQYF

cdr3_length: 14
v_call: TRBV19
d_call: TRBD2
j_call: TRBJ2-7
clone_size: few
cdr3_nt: TGTGCCAGTTCTAAACCGGGACTAGTTTACGAGCAGTACTTC
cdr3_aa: CASSKPGLVYEQYF

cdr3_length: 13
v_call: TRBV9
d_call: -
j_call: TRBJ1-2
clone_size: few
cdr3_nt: TGTGCCAGCAGCGCAACAGGGAAAGTGAGCTACACCTTC
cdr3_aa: CASSATGKVSYTF

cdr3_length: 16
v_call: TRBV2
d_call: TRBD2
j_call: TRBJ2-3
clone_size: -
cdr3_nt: TGTGCCAGCACCAGACTAGCGGGAGCACCCACAGATACGCAGTATTTT
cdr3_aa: CASTRLAGAPTDTQYF

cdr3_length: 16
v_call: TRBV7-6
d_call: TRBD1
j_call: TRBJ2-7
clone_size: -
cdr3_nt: TGTGCCAGCAGCCCCTCACCCGGGACAGGGGCCTACGAGCAGTACTTC
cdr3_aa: CASSPSPGTGAYEQYF

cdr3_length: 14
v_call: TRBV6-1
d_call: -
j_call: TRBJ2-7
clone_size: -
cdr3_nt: TGTGCCAGCAGTGGTGGTAGGAGCTCCTACGAGCAGTACTTC
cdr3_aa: CASSGGRSSYEQYF

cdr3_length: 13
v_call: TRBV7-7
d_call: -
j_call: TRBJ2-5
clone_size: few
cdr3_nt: TGTGCTAGCAGCCTGGGGCTCAAAGAGACCCAGTACTTC
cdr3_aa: CASSLGLKETQYF

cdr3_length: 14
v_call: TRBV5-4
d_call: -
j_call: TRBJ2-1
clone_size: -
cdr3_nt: TGTGCCAGCAGCCAGGTAGGCGGGGCGGATGAGCAGTTCTTC
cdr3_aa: CASSQVGGADEQFF

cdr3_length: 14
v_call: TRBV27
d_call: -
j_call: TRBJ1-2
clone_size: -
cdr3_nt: TGTGCCAGCAGTCCCTTCGGCGGGAGCTATGGCTACACCTTC
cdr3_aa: CASSPFGGSYGYTF

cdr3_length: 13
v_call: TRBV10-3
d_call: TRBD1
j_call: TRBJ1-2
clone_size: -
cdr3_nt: TGTGCCATCAGCGCCGGGACAGGTTACGGCTACACCTTC
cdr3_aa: CAISAGTGYGYTF

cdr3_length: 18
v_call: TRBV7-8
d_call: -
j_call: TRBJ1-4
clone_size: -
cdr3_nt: TGTGCCAGCAGCCCGCGGGCCAGTGGACGGGCAACTAATGAAAAACTGTTTTTT
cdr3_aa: CASSPRASGRATNEKLFF

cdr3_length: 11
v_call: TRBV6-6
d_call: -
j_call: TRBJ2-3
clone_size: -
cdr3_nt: TGTGCCAGCACCCTGACAGATACGCAGTATTTT
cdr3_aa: CASTLTDTQYF

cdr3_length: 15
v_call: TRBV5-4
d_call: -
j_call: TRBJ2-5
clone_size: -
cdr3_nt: TGTGCCAGCAGCCCGCCCGGACTTCTCCAAGAGACCCAGTACTTC
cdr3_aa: CASSPPGLLQETQYF

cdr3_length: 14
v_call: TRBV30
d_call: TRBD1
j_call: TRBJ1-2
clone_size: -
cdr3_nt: TGTGCCTGGAATCCCCCAGGGGGCACCTATGGCTACACCTTC
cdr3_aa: CAWNPPGGTYGYTF

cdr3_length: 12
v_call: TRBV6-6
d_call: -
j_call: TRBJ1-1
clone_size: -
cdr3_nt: TGTGCCACTTACGGAGGGAACACTGAAGCTTTCTTT
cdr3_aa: CATYGGNTEAFF

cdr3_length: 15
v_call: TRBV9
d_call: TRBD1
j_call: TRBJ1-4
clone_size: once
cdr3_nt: TGTGCCAGCAGCGTACAGGGGGCTGCCAATGAAAAACTGTTTTTT
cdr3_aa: CASSVQGAANEKLFF

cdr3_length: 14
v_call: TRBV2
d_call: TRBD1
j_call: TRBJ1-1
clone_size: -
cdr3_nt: TGTGCCAGCAGACCGGGACAGCAGAACACTGAAGCTTTCTTT
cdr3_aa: CASRPGQQNTEAFF

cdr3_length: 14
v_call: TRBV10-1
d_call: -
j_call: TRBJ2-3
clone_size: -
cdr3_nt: TGCGCCAGCAGTGATGGTCGGAGCACAGATACGCAGTATTTT
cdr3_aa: CASSDGRSTDTQYF

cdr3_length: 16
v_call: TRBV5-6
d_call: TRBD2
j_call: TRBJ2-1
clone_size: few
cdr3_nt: TGTGCCAGCAGCTTGGCCCCGGGAGGGGATCGGAATGAGCAGTTCTTC
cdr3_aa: CASSLAPGGDRNEQFF

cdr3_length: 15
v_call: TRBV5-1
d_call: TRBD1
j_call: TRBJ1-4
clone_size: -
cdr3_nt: TGCGCCAGTAGCATCCAGGGGGCGAGTAATGAAAAACTGTTTTTT
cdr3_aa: CASSIQGASNEKLFF

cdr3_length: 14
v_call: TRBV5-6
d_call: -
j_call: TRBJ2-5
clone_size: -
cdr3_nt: TGTGCCAGCAGCTCGTACAGGGTTGGGGAGACCCAGTACTTC
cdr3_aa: CASSSYRVGETQYF

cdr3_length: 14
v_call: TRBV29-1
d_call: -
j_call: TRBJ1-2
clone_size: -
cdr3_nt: TGCAGCGTTGATTATACCGGGACTAGTTATGGCTACACCTTC
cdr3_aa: CSVDYTGTSYGYTF